This is a list of T cell receptor beta chains from one sample in a study of molecular identifiers for immune sequencing clone quantification. TCRdb processed the PCR reads anew with MiXCR; each CDR3 protein has one entry. This table has under 650,000 distinct CDR3 sequences, 20% appearing once. Sequencing was done on a sample of naive CD8+ T cells from blood, with Jurkat cell RNA spiked in. The receptors were sampled from a human donor in good health. Some libraries in this study had Jurkat cell RNA spiked in. The CDR3 runs from the conserved cysteine through the conserved F or W. Fields, in order: J gene, clone size, V gene, D gene, CDR3 length, CDR3 protein, CDR3 DNA. A D gene is named only where the DNA matches it firmly. Where a row states a size, it is once, few, many or the class of an expanded clone; other rows omit it.

TRBJ2-2 | many | TRBV5-1 | . | 13 | CASIGDYTGELFF | TGCGCCAGTATAGGGGACTACACCGGGGAGCTGTTTTTT
TRBJ2-7 | many | TRBV4-3 | . | 15 | CASSQDLDSTYEQYF | TGCGCCAGCAGCCAAGACCTGGACTCGACCTACGAGCAGTACTTC
TRBJ1-1 | many | TRBV7-8 | . | 13 | CASSFGRTTEAFF | TGTGCCAGCAGCTTCGGCAGGACCACTGAAGCTTTCTTT
TRBJ2-7 | many | TRBV7-9 | . | 14 | CASSLVGKTYEQYF | TGTGCCAGCAGCTTAGTAGGGAAGACCTACGAGCAGTACTTC
TRBJ2-2 | . | TRBV4-3 | TRBD2 | 17 | CASSQDWSGGGTGELFF | TGCGCCAGCAGCCAAGATTGGAGCGGGGGGGGTACCGGGGAGCTGTTTTTT
TRBJ2-3 | many | TRBV20-1 | . | 15 | CSARDDRGTLYTQYF | TGCAGTGCTAGAGATGATCGCGGGACTCTCTATACGCAGTATTTT
TRBJ2-1 | few | TRBV19 | . | 14 | CASSPQGTYNEQFF | TGTGCCAGTAGTCCCCAGGGGACCTACAATGAGCAGTTCTTC
TRBJ2-7 | . | TRBV7-9 | . | 15 | CASSSPGLKTYEQYF | TGTGCCAGCAGTTCTCCGGGACTGAAGACCTACGAGCAGTACTTC
TRBJ1-4 | many | TRBV27 | TRBD1 | 14 | CASRSGGSFEKLFF | TGTGCCAGCAGATCAGGGGGCAGCTTTGAAAAACTGTTTTTT
TRBJ2-2 | many | TRBV5-1 | . | 15 | CASSPGQGVTGELFF | TGCGCCAGCAGCCCCGGCCAGGGCGTCACCGGGGAGCTGTTTTTT
TRBJ1-1 | many | TRBV5-1 | TRBD1 | 15 | CASSTGTGGDTEAFF | TGCGCCAGCAGCACAGGGACAGGGGGTGACACTGAAGCTTTCTTT
TRBJ1-5 | few | TRBV6-2/TRBV6-3 | . | 16 | CASSLDSSYSNQPQHF | TGTGCCAGCAGTCTTGACAGCTCCTATAGCAATCAGCCCCAGCATTTT
TRBJ2-6 | many | TRBV4-3 | TRBD1 | 19 | CASSQDRGDRGSGANVLTF | TGCGCCAGCAGCCAAGATCGGGGGGACAGGGGCTCTGGGGCCAACGTCCTGACTTTC
TRBJ1-4 | many | TRBV7-9 | TRBD1 | 15 | CASSFEGQNNEKLFF | TGTGCCAGCAGCTTCGAGGGACAGAATAATGAAAAACTGTTTTTT
TRBJ1-5 | . | TRBV27 | TRBD1 | 15 | CMAPDREYSNQPQHF | TGTATGGCCCCGGACAGGGAGTATAGCAATCAGCCCCAGCATTTT
TRBJ1-1 | many | TRBV10-3 | . | 15 | CAINQLGPSNTEAFF | TGTGCCATCAACCAATTAGGACCCTCGAACACTGAAGCTTTCTTT
TRBJ1-1 | . | TRBV12-3/TRBV12-4 | . | 14 | CASSSGRGAEEAFF | TGTGCCAGCAGTTCAGGACGGGGGGCTGAGGAGGCTTTCTTT
TRBJ2-2 | many | TRBV5-6 | . | 13 | CASSGEGRPELFF | TGTGCCAGCAGCGGAGAGGGACGGCCCGAGCTGTTTTTT
TRBJ2-2 | many | TRBV28 | . | 16 | CASSFRDPGDTGELFF | TGTGCCAGCAGTTTCCGGGATCCGGGGGACACCGGGGAGCTGTTTTTT
TRBJ1-2 | many | TRBV7-9 | . | 16 | CASSFPAPTRNYGYTF | TGTGCCAGCAGCTTCCCGGCGCCGACACGAAACTATGGCTACACCTTC
TRBJ1-2 | many | TRBV4-3 | . | 14 | CASSQAQDYYGYTF | TGCGCCAGCAGCCAAGCCCAGGATTACTATGGCTACACCTTC
TRBJ2-3 | . | TRBV6-6 | TRBD2 | 15 | CASRGWTSGSDTQYF | TGTGCCAGCAGGGGGTGGACTAGCGGGAGTGATACGCAGTATTTT
TRBJ1-1 | few | TRBV3-1 | . | 16 | CASSPPPRVGDTEAFF | TGTGCCAGCAGCCCCCCCCCCCGGGTCGGGGACACTGAAGCTTTCTTT
TRBJ1-5 | many | TRBV19 | . | 14 | CASSIVGLGQPQHF | TGTGCCAGTAGTATAGTAGGGCTAGGGCAGCCCCAGCATTTT
TRBJ2-5 | many | TRBV20-1 | . | 15 | CSARDLSLAQETQYF | TGCAGTGCTAGAGATCTTAGCCTAGCCCAAGAGACCCAGTACTTC
TRBJ2-1 | many | TRBV4-3 | TRBD2 | 15 | CASSHTSGGPNEQFF | TGCGCCAGCAGCCATACTAGCGGGGGGCCCAATGAGCAGTTCTTC
TRBJ1-1 | . | TRBV5-6 | TRBD1 | 17 | CASSVRTGGGINTEAFF | TGTGCCAGCAGCGTGAGGACAGGGGGGGGGATAAACACTGAAGCTTTCTTT
TRBJ1-3 | many | TRBV20-1 | . | 14 | CSARISNSGNTIYF | TGCAGTGCTAGAATCTCGAACTCTGGAAACACCATATATTTT